This note documents a single T cell receptor (beta chain) sequence. Its matching antigen is unknown. These data belong to a study of T cell responses to AZD1222 COVID-19 vaccine. Whole-study results and caveats: Close to half of all spike-specific TCRs reportedly target regions of the variants that are unmutated. The peak T cell response came first, and repertoires were sampled only after it. Baseline antibody screening turned up just a handful of seropositive AZD1222 recipients. Spike-specific TCR breadth and depth grew following two AZD1222 doses.

TCRdb keeps only in-frame clones here, not all; method: immunoSEQ multiplex PCR. The table shows 100,000 to 150,000 clones, with 86% occurring only once. The CDR3 has 13 residues. V dropped 1 base and J dropped 5 bases, with 8 bases sitting between them. Germline values: CDR1 MNHNS, CDR2 SASEGT. The sample in question was peripheral blood, obtained on day 0 of AZD1222 vaccination. This TCR derives from an adult in good health. The chain is built from TRBV6-1 and TRBJ1-2; D possibly corresponds to TRBD1 (5 bases). The CDR3, as DNA: TGTGCCAGCAGTGAAGTGGGGGGTTATGGCTACACCTTC. Protein product: CASSEVGGYGYTF.